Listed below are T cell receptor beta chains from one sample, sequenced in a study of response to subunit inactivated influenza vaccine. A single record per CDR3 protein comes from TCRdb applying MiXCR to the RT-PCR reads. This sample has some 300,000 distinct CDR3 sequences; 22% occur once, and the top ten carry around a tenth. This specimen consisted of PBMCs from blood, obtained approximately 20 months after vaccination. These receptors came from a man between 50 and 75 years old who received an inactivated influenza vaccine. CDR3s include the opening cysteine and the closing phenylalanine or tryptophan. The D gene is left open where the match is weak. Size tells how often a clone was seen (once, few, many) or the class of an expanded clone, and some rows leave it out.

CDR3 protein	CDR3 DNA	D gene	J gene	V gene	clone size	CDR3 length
CASSRTTGNTEAFF	TGTGCCAGCAGCCGAACCACAGGGAACACTGAAGCTTTCTTT	-	TRBJ1-1	TRBV7-6	few	14
CASSLSNSRTGELFF	TGTGCCAGCAGTTTAAGTAACAGCCGAACCGGGGAGCTGTTTTTT	-	TRBJ2-2	TRBV12-3/TRBV12-4	-	15
CASSQGHRGSTEAFF	TGCGCCAGCAGCCAAGGTCACAGGGGGTCTACTGAAGCTTTCTTT	TRBD1	TRBJ1-1	TRBV4-3	-	15
CASSQEYRGTYGYTF	TGCGCCAGCAGCCAAGAATACAGGGGGACCTATGGCTACACCTTC	TRBD1	TRBJ1-2	TRBV4-3	few	15
CASSLPRDSSSYEQYF	TGTGCCAGCAGTTTACCTCGGGACTCAAGCTCCTACGAGCAGTACTTC	-	TRBJ2-7	TRBV7-9	few	16
CASSHGSGYTF	TGTGCCAGCAGTCACGGGTCTGGCTACACCTTC	-	TRBJ1-2	TRBV25-1	few	11
CASSQTGLPGDTQYF	TGTGCCAGCAGCCAGACGGGACTACCCGGGGATACGCAGTATTTT	TRBD2	TRBJ2-3	TRBV6-2/TRBV6-3	few	15
CSARDNGPAKNIQYF	TGCAGTGCTAGAGATAACGGACCGGCCAAAAACATTCAGTACTTC	-	TRBJ2-4	TRBV20-1	few	15
CAISPGQENTEAFF	TGTGCCATCAGCCCGGGACAGGAGAACACTGAAGCTTTCTTT	TRBD1	TRBJ1-1	TRBV10-3	few	14
CASSPGQIRGQPQHF	TGTGCCAGCAGCCCCGGACAGATCAGGGGCCAACCCCAGCATTTT	-	TRBJ1-5	TRBV6-1	few	15
CASSLLRLADSYEQYF	TGTGCCAGCAGTTTATTAAGGCTAGCGGACTCCTACGAGCAGTACTTC	TRBD2	TRBJ2-7	TRBV28	-	16
CSARGRGGTYEQYF	TGCAGTGCTAGAGGTCGGGGGGGAACCTACGAGCAGTACTTC	TRBD2	TRBJ2-7	TRBV20-1	-	14
CASSPQGGNEQYF	TGTGCCAGCAGCCCCCAAGGGGGCAACGAGCAGTACTTC	TRBD1	TRBJ2-7	TRBV28	-	13
CASSLNSAQPQHF	TGTGCCAGCAGCTTGAACTCCGCCCAGCCCCAGCATTTT	-	TRBJ1-5	TRBV7-2	few	13
CASSPGTGGGEGYTF	TGTGCCAGCAGCCCCGGGACAGGGGGCGGTGAGGGCTACACCTTC	TRBD1	TRBJ1-2	TRBV5-5	-	15
CASSPRTSGSRETQYF	TGTGCCAGCAGTCCCAGGACTAGCGGGAGCCGGGAGACCCAGTACTTC	TRBD2	TRBJ2-5	TRBV28	once	16
CASSTFGSTTDTQYF	TGTGCCAGCAGTACCTTCGGGTCCACAACAGATACGCAGTATTTT	-	TRBJ2-3	TRBV9	-	15
CASSGPGTAIYEQYF	TGTGCCAGCAGTGGGCCCGGGACAGCAATCTACGAGCAGTACTTC	TRBD1	TRBJ2-7	TRBV25-1	few	15
CASSPTGDQPQHF	TGTGCCAGCAGTCCGACAGGGGACCAGCCCCAGCATTTT	TRBD1	TRBJ1-5	TRBV27	few	13
CASSLTPRDGYTF	TGTGCCAGCAGCTTAACCCCCAGGGATGGCTACACCTTC	-	TRBJ1-2	TRBV11-2	-	13
CSAIQGSQETQYF	TGCAGTGCTATACAGGGAAGTCAAGAGACCCAGTACTTC	-	TRBJ2-5	TRBV20-1	-	13
CAISPGTANYGYTF	TGTGCCATCAGCCCCGGGACAGCTAACTATGGCTACACCTTC	TRBD1	TRBJ1-2	TRBV10-3	many	14